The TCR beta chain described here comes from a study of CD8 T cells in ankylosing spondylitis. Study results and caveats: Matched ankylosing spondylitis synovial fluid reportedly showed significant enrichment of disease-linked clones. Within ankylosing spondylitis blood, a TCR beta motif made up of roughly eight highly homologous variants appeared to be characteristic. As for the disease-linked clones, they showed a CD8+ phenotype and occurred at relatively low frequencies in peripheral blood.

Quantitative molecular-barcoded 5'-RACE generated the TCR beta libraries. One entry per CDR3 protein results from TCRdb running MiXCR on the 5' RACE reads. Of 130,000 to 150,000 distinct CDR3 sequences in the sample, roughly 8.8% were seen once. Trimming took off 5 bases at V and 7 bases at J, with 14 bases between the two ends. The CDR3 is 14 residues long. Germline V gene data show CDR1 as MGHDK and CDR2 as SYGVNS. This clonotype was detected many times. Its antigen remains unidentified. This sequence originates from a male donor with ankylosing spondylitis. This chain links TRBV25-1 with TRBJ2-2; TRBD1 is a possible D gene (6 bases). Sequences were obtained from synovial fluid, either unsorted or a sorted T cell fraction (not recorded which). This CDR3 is CASSSSRGGGELFF. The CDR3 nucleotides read TGTGCCAGCAGTTCTTCCAGGGGTGGCGGGGAGCTGTTTTTT.